Shown below are 4 T cell receptor beta chains from a single sample sequenced in a study of beta chain features in type 1 diabetes. These TCRs are of unknown antigen specificity. Expressed TCRB transcripts were sequenced because the isolated RNA had all been reverse transcribed beforehand. TCRdb's copy holds only in-frame clones and misses some; the assay was immunoSEQ multiplex PCR. There are 300,000 to 400,000 clones in the sample; about a tenth occur only once, and over 0.95% lies in the top ten. Whole-study results and caveats: A moderate, significant TCRB CDR3 shortening appeared in type 1 diabetes across four CD4+ subsets.

The sample comprised central memory CD4+ T cells from blood. The receptor source for this set is a man aged 25 to 45 with type 1 diabetes.

This clone was seen ten or more times. The J gene is TRBJ1-5, the V gene TRBV7-9, with D possibly matching TRBD1 (5 bases). Trimming cost V 7 bases and J 6 bases, with 10 bases left between them. Germline V gene data show CDR1 as SEHNR and CDR2 as FQNEAQ (reference sequence). The CDR3 runs to 12 residues. CDR3 bases: TGTGCCAGCACCTCCGGGGGTCAGCCCCAGCATTTT. It is translated as CASTSGGQPQHF. Drawing the rest from reference TRBV7-9 and TRBJ1-5, the complete variable domain is DTGVSQNPRHKITKRGQNVTFRCDPISEHNRLYWYRQTLGQGPEFLTYFQNEAQLEKSRLLSDRFSAERPKGSFSTLEIQRTEQGDSAMYLCASTSGGQPQHFGDGTRLSIL.

The chain combines TRBV2 with TRBJ1-2; possibly TRBD1 for D (6 bases). The length of the CDR3 is 16 residues. Deletions cut 3 bases from V and 4 bases from J, with 18 bases between. Germline CDR1 SNHLY, CDR2 FYNNEI. As DNA, the CDR3 is TGTGCCAGCAGTGAGGGGGGCACCCCAAGCCGCTATGGCTACACCTTC. Translation gives CASSEGGTPSRYGYTF.

This clone has just a few counts. The chain carries TRBV10-3 and TRBJ2-1, with TRBD2 identical over 9 bases. V was clipped by 8 bases and J by 4 bases; unmatched bases: 3. The CDR3 extends over 13 amino acids. Germline V gene data show CDR1 as ENHRY and CDR2 as SYGVKD. The CDR3 is CAIASGGYNEQFF. CDR3 coding DNA: TGTGCCATCGCGAGCGGGGGGTACAATGAGCAGTTCTTC.

This clone occurred a few times. This chain links TRBV7-9 with TRBJ2-1; 7 bases fit TRBD1. The germline V gene encodes CDR1 SEHNR and CDR2 FQNEAQ (reference sequence). Trimming cost V 3 bases and J 7 bases; bases outside gene matches: 9. CDR3 length equals 15 residues. The CDR3 is CASSLDRQKLNEQFF. CDR3 bases: TGTGCCAGCAGCTTGGACAGGCAGAAATTGAATGAGCAGTTCTTC.